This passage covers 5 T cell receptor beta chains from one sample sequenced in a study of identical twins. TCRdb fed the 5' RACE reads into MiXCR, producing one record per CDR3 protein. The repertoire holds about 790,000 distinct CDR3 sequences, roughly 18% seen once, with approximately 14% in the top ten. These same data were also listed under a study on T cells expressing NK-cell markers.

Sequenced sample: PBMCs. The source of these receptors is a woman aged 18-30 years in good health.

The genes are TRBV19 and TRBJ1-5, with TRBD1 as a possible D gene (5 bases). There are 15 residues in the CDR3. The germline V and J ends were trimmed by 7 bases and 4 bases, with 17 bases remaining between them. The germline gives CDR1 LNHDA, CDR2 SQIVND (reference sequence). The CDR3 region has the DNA TGTGCCAGTACCCCCTCAGCGGCAGGGAATCAGCCCCAGCATTTT. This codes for CASTPSAAGNQPQHF.

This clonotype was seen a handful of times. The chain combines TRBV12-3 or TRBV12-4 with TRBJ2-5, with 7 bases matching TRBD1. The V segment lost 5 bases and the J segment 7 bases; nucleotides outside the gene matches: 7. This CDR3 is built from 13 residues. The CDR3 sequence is CASSPGTEGTQYF. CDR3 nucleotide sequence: TGTGCCAGCAGTCCCGGGACAGAAGGGACCCAGTACTTC.

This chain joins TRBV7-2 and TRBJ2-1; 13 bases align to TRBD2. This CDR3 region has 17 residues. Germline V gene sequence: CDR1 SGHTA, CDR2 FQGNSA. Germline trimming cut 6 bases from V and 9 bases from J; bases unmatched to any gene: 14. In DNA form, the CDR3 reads TGTGCCAGCAGGCGCAGACTAGCGGGAGGTATTAAGAGTGAGCAGTTCTTC. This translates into CASRRRLAGGIKSEQFF.

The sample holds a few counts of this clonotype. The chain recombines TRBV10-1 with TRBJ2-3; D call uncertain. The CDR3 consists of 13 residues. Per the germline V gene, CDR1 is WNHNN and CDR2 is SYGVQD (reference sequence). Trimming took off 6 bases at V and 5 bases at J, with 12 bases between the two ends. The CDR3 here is CASSKPTGDTQYF. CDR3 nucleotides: TGCGCCAGCAGCAAGCCCACGGGAGATACGCAGTATTTT.

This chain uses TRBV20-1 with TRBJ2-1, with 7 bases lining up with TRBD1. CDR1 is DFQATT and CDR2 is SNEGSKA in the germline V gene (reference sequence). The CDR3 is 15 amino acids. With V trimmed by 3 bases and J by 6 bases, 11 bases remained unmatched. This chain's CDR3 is CSASRQGVWGNEQFF. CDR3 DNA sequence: TGCAGTGCTAGTAGGCAGGGGGTATGGGGCAATGAGCAGTTCTTC.